The source of this T cell receptor (beta chain) is a study of blood T cell repertoires in COVID-19. V lost 6 bases, J lost 4 bases, and 7 bases stayed unmatched. Germline CDR1 reads LNHDA; CDR2 reads SQIVND (reference sequence). There are 15 residues in the CDR3. Assay used: immunoSEQ multiplex PCR; TCRdb lists only in-frame clones, some missing. The data show fewer than 700,000 clones, around 90% seen once. This receptor was identified in a woman between 45 and 65 years old with COVID-19, enrolled during active disease. The sequenced sample consisted of peripheral blood. The V call is TRBV19, the J call TRBJ1-1; 11 nucleotides align to TRBD1. CDR3 amino acids: CASSTGQGVATEAFF. In DNA, the CDR3 is TGTGCCAGTAGCACGGGACAGGGGGTCGCCACTGAAGCTTTCTTT.